Reported below is one T cell receptor beta chain. Its antigen remains unknown. This entry belongs to a study of siplizumab effects on memory and regulatory T cells. Repertoires were generated with immunoSEQ multiplex PCR, while TCRdb's copy carries only in-frame clones and drops some. Of around 100,000 clones in the sample, about 93% were seen once. With 6 bases clipped from V and 2 bases from J, the junction kept 7 bases outside the gene matches. Germline lookup yields CDR1 MNHNS and CDR2 SASEGT. This CDR3 comprises 15 residues. Whole-study results and caveats: Treg origin accounted for an average of roughly 69% of mappable alloreactive CD4+ clones with siplizumab and about 27% in controls. The mapping of alloreactive clones to unstimulated subsets covered only a minor fraction of them. Roughly 80-96% of proliferating CD4+ or CD8+ clones defied assignment to a naive or memory phenotype. Siplizumab significantly lowered the alloreactive sequences that could be traced to unstimulated CD4+ memory cells.

V usage is TRBV6-1 and J usage is TRBJ2-3, with TRBD1 identical over 8 bases. The clonotype originates from a human donor in good health. The sample consisted of non-Treg CD4+ T cells sorted from blood. CDR3: CASRGRRGLTDTQYF. CDR3 coding DNA: TGTGCCAGCAGAGGCCGCAGGGGGCTCACAGATACGCAGTATTTT.